One TCR beta chain is described in this entry. Its antigen is not known. The V segment lost 6 bases and the J segment 2 bases; nucleotides outside the gene matches: 8. The CDR3 has 16 residues. The germline V gene encodes CDR1 LNHDA and CDR2 SQIVND (reference sequence). The source of the sample is a study of radiotherapy plus CTLA-4 blockade in lung cancer. Overall study context: An objective response was seen in around a sixth of patients, and disease control in less than 35%.

The study, taken as a whole, reports: According to reports, early shifts in blood T cell clones, alongside interferon-beta, forecast response most accurately. Tumor-derived TCR clones expanded in blood after radiotherapy plus ipilimumab.

The table came from immunoSEQ multiplex PCR; TCRdb's copy has only in-frame clones and leaves some out. The top ten clones hold 8% to 10% of a sample with roughly 80,000 clones, 70% to 80% of them seen once. CTLA-4 blockade with ipilimumab, together with focal radiation, was given to patients with chemo-refractory metastatic non-small-cell lung cancer. The chain couples TRBV19 to TRBJ2-4; 9 nucleotides align to TRBD1. The sample in question was peripheral blood, obtained from a patient treated with radiotherapy plus ipilimumab. The sequence was obtained from a human donor with non-small cell lung cancer whose response to radiotherapy plus ipilimumab could not be evaluated. CDR3 residues: CASRDGTGPSKNIQYF. The CDR3, as DNA: TGTGCCAGTAGGGATGGGACAGGGCCTTCCAAAAACATTCAGTACTTC.